Listed below are T cell receptor beta chains from one sample, sequenced in a study of T-cell memory formation after mild COVID-19. TCRdb re-analysed the 5' RACE reads in MiXCR, keeping a single row per CDR3 protein. The sample has about 390,000 distinct CDR3 sequences; 15% to 20% are singletons. Sequenced sample: PBMCs or a T cell subset sorted from them (not recorded which). The receptors come from a man aged 18-30 years who had mild COVID-19 (a few samples of this study predate the infection). Cell type and time point are not known. CDR3s include the opening cysteine and the closing phenylalanine or tryptophan. The D gene is left open where the match is weak. Clone size is shown for a subset of rows, as once, few, many or a class of expanded clone.

size: .
D: .
V: TRBV6-2/TRBV6-3
J: TRBJ2-7
DNA: TGTGCCAGCAGTCCAGACGGAGACTGGGACGAGCAGTACTTC
CDR3: CASSPDGDWDEQYF

size: .
D: TRBD1
V: TRBV5-1
J: TRBJ1-2
DNA: TGCGCCAGCAGCTTCTTACAGGGGCGAAACTATGGCTACACCTTC
CDR3: CASSFLQGRNYGYTF

size: .
D: .
V: TRBV4-1
J: TRBJ2-3
DNA: TGCGCCAGCGGTCCCTACGGTACTAGCACAGATACGCAGTATTTT
CDR3: CASGPYGTSTDTQYF

size: .
D: .
V: TRBV10-2
J: TRBJ1-6
DNA: TGCGCCAGCCGAAGGGGGGGGAATTCACCCCTCCACTTT
CDR3: CASRRGGNSPLHF

size: few
D: TRBD1
V: TRBV6-2/TRBV6-3
J: TRBJ2-1
DNA: TGTGCCAGCAGTTCTTGGGACAGTTTGTACAATGAGCAGTTCTTC
CDR3: CASSSWDSLYNEQFF

size: few
D: .
V: TRBV18
J: TRBJ1-1
DNA: TGTGCCAGCTCCAGGGCGAGGGACGCTGAAGCTTTCTTT
CDR3: CASSRARDAEAFF

size: .
D: .
V: TRBV7-8
J: TRBJ1-1
DNA: TGTGCCAGCAGACTGACAGGAGTCGACACTGAAGCTTTCTTT
CDR3: CASRLTGVDTEAFF

size: few
D: .
V: TRBV7-8
J: TRBJ1-2
DNA: TGTGCCAGCAGCCCCTGGGCAGGAGGGGGCTACACCTTC
CDR3: CASSPWAGGGYTF

size: .
D: .
V: TRBV7-9
J: TRBJ1-1
DNA: TGTGCCAGCAGCTTACCCCGGGGGGCCCACACTGAAGCTTTCTTT
CDR3: CASSLPRGAHTEAFF

size: few
D: .
V: TRBV4-1
J: TRBJ2-3
DNA: TGCGCCAGCAGCCCCGAGTTCCAAAGCACAGATACGCAGTATTTT
CDR3: CASSPEFQSTDTQYF

size: .
D: .
V: TRBV5-4
J: TRBJ1-1
DNA: TGTGCCAGCAGGGGCGACACTGAAGCTTTCTTT
CDR3: CASRGDTEAFF

size: .
D: TRBD2
V: TRBV7-9
J: TRBJ2-1
DNA: TGTGCCAGCAGTTCGGAGGGGAGGGATGAGCAGTTCTTC
CDR3: CASSSEGRDEQFF

size: once
D: TRBD1
V: TRBV27
J: TRBJ2-5
DNA: TGTGCCAGCAGGCCCGGGACAGGGACCGGGACCCAGTACTTC
CDR3: CASRPGTGTGTQYF

size: few
D: .
V: TRBV5-1
J: TRBJ2-1
DNA: TGCGCCAGCAGCTTGGGGCGGGGTGGCAATGAGCAGTTCTTC
CDR3: CASSLGRGGNEQFF

size: few
D: .
V: TRBV7-8
J: TRBJ2-5
DNA: TGTGCCAGCAGCCTAACCGGGACATTGTACCAAGAGACCCAGTACTTC
CDR3: CASSLTGTLYQETQYF

size: .
D: TRBD2
V: TRBV4-1
J: TRBJ2-2
DNA: TGCGCCAGCAGCCAAGTGCTAGCGGGGTACACCGGGGAGCTGTTTTTT
CDR3: CASSQVLAGYTGELFF

size: .
D: TRBD2
V: TRBV4-3
J: TRBJ2-7
DNA: TGCGCCAGCAGCCCCAGCGGGGGGTACTACGAGCAGTACTTC
CDR3: CASSPSGGYYEQYF

size: few
D: TRBD1
V: TRBV18
J: TRBJ2-1
DNA: TGTGCCAGCTCGTTCACAGGGGTGGATGGTGAGCAGTTCTTC
CDR3: CASSFTGVDGEQFF

size: .
D: TRBD1
V: TRBV20-1
J: TRBJ1-4
DNA: TGCAGTGCTAGGCGACAGGGGGACGAAAAACTGTTTTTT
CDR3: CSARRQGDEKLFF

size: .
D: .
V: TRBV7-2
J: TRBJ2-6
DNA: TGTGCCAGCAGCACCCAGTCAGGTTCTGGGGCCAACGTCCTGACTTTC
CDR3: CASSTQSGSGANVLTF

size: .
D: TRBD1
V: TRBV20-1
J: TRBJ2-7
DNA: TGCAGTGCTGGCGATCCCGGGACAGGGGGCTACGAGCAGTACTTC
CDR3: CSAGDPGTGGYEQYF

size: .
D: .
V: TRBV7-2
J: TRBJ2-2
DNA: TGTGCCAGCAGCTTAGAGCAGGACACCGGGGAGCTGTTTTTT
CDR3: CASSLEQDTGELFF

size: .
D: TRBD2
V: TRBV4-3
J: TRBJ2-5
DNA: TGCGCCAGCGGCCGCGGTAGCGGGGGCGGCGAGACCCAGTACTTC
CDR3: CASGRGSGGGETQYF

size: .
D: .
V: TRBV11-2
J: TRBJ2-1
DNA: TGTGCCAGCAGCTTAGCTATAGCGGCCGCCTACAATGAGCAGTTCTTC
CDR3: CASSLAIAAAYNEQFF

size: .
D: .
V: TRBV6-6
J: TRBJ1-1
DNA: TGTGCCAGCAGCCCAGTGGTAGGGGCGACGGCTTTCTTT
CDR3: CASSPVVGATAFF

size: few
D: .
V: TRBV4-3
J: TRBJ1-6
DNA: TGCGCCAGCAGCCAAGAGCCTCCAGGCTCCTATAATTCACCCCTCCACTTT
CDR3: CASSQEPPGSYNSPLHF

size: few
D: .
V: TRBV29-1
J: TRBJ2-3
DNA: TGCAGCGTTGCCGGGGGCGGCACAGATACGCAGTATTTT
CDR3: CSVAGGGTDTQYF

size: few
D: TRBD2
V: TRBV7-6
J: TRBJ2-1
DNA: TGTGCCAGCAGCTTAGCCCTAGCGGGGGACTACAATGAGCAGTTCTTC
CDR3: CASSLALAGDYNEQFF

size: few
D: TRBD2
V: TRBV4-3
J: TRBJ2-3
DNA: TGCGCCAGCAGCCACCTTAGCGGGGGGCGCACAGATACGCAGTATTTT
CDR3: CASSHLSGGRTDTQYF

size: many
D: TRBD2
V: TRBV7-2
J: TRBJ2-3
DNA: TGTGCCAGCAGCCCGCGGTTAGCGGGGGGCACAGATACGCAGTATTTT
CDR3: CASSPRLAGGTDTQYF

size: .
D: .
V: TRBV9
J: TRBJ2-1
DNA: TGTGCCAGCAGCCCCTCAGGGGGGAGCTATCTCAGTGGTGAGCAGTTCTTC
CDR3: CASSPSGGSYLSGEQFF

size: .
D: TRBD2
V: TRBV7-2
J: TRBJ2-5
DNA: TGTGCCAGCCGCGTAGCGGGTGCTTTCCAGGAGACCCAGTACTTC
CDR3: CASRVAGAFQETQYF

size: .
D: .
V: TRBV7-2
J: TRBJ2-3
DNA: TGTGCCAGCAGCTTCTACCCTGGAGGTAGCACAGATACGCAGTATTTT
CDR3: CASSFYPGGSTDTQYF

size: few
D: TRBD1
V: TRBV9
J: TRBJ2-1
DNA: TGTGCCAGCAGCGTGGGGACAGGGGGCGTATTCTCCTACAATGAGCAGTTCTTC
CDR3: CASSVGTGGVFSYNEQFF

size: .
D: .
V: TRBV27
J: TRBJ2-7
DNA: TGTGCCAGCAGTTACACAGGGACATACGAGCAGTACTTC
CDR3: CASSYTGTYEQYF

size: .
D: .
V: TRBV20-1
J: TRBJ2-2
DNA: TGCAGTGCTAGAGATCCGTCCGGGAAGGCCGGGGAGCTGTTTTTT
CDR3: CSARDPSGKAGELFF

size: .
D: .
V: TRBV20-1
J: TRBJ1-3
DNA: TGCAGTGCTAGTGCCAGGGGTACGGGAAACACCATATATTTT
CDR3: CSASARGTGNTIYF

size: few
D: .
V: TRBV7-3
J: TRBJ2-1
DNA: TGTGCCAGCAGCCCCCGTGGTGGGCCTGAGCAGTTCTTC
CDR3: CASSPRGGPEQFF

size: few
D: .
V: TRBV12-3/TRBV12-4
J: TRBJ1-2
DNA: TGTGCCAGCAGCCTCAATCCGGACTCTGGCTACACCTTC
CDR3: CASSLNPDSGYTF

size: .
D: .
V: TRBV20-1
J: TRBJ1-5
DNA: TGCAGTGCTAGAGATAGGGTAGGGGCGCGGAATCAGCCCCAGCATTTT
CDR3: CSARDRVGARNQPQHF

size: few
D: .
V: TRBV6-5
J: TRBJ2-3
DNA: TGTGCCAGCAAAGATTCCACCGATACGCAGTATTTT
CDR3: CASKDSTDTQYF

size: .
D: .
V: TRBV5-1
J: TRBJ1-6
DNA: TGCGCCAGCAGCTTGGGTCGCTCCTATAATTCACCCCTCCACTTT
CDR3: CASSLGRSYNSPLHF

size: .
D: .
V: TRBV6-2/TRBV6-3
J: TRBJ2-1
DNA: TGTGCCAGCAGTTATATCTTGGGAGGTGAGCAGTTCTTC
CDR3: CASSYILGGEQFF

size: few
D: .
V: TRBV5-1
J: TRBJ2-1
DNA: TGCGCCAGCAGCTCCTCCTCGGGCTACAATGAGCAGTTCTTC
CDR3: CASSSSSGYNEQFF

size: few
D: TRBD1
V: TRBV20-1
J: TRBJ1-2
DNA: TGCAGTGCTAGAGGGGAACAGGGGGATGGCTACACCTTC
CDR3: CSARGEQGDGYTF

size: few
D: .
V: TRBV6-7
J: TRBJ1-1
DNA: TGTGCCAGCGTCTTATACCGGGCCACTGGGTTCAACACTGAAGCTTTCTTT
CDR3: CASVLYRATGFNTEAFF

size: .
D: TRBD2
V: TRBV7-2
J: TRBJ2-2
DNA: TGTGCCAGCAGACGAGCGGGAGGATCAACCGGGGAGCTGTTTTTT
CDR3: CASRRAGGSTGELFF

size: .
D: .
V: TRBV11-1
J: TRBJ1-2
DNA: TGTGCCAGCAGCTACGACAAGTATGGCTACACCTTC
CDR3: CASSYDKYGYTF

size: many
D: TRBD1
V: TRBV7-2
J: TRBJ1-4
DNA: TGTGCCAGCAGTTACAGGGGTTTGGACGAAAAACTGTTTTTT
CDR3: CASSYRGLDEKLFF